These T cell receptor beta chains were read from a single sample in a study of blood T cell repertoires in COVID-19. TCRdb's table, derived via immunoSEQ multiplex PCR, lists solely in-frame clones and lacks some. The sample has approximately 300,000 clones; around 90% are singletons. The sequenced sample consisted of peripheral blood. The receptors were gathered from a woman aged 25 to 39 with COVID-19, enrolled during active disease. The CDR3 runs from the conserved cysteine through the conserved F or W. A D gene is named only where the DNA matches it firmly. Size tells how often a clone was seen (once, few, many) or the class of an expanded clone, and some rows leave it out.

TRBV3-1/TRBV3-2	TRBD1	-	TRBJ2-7	TGTGCCAGCGGCTATGGGACAGGGGCGTACGAGCAGTACTTC	CASGYGTGAYEQYF
TRBV4-1	TRBD1	once	TRBJ1-6	TGCGCCAGCAGCCAAGAAGGGACAGGGGGTTCACCCCTCCACTTT	CASSQEGTGGSPLHF
TRBV19	-	once	TRBJ1-1	TGTGCCAGTAGTATAGTTGGACTAAGGAACACTGAAGCTTTCTTT	CASSIVGLRNTEAFF
TRBV7-3	-	-	TRBJ1-2	TGTGCCAGCAGCCCTCGGCAGGGCTATGGCTACACCTTC	CASSPRQGYGYTF
TRBV5-8	TRBD2	-	TRBJ2-3	TGTGCCAGCAGCCGGGTGGTGCTAGCGGGCACAGATACGCAGTATTTT	CASSRVVLAGTDTQYF
TRBV9	-	once	TRBJ2-3	TGTGCCAGCAGCGATAACAGGGAAACTAGCACAGATACGCAGTATTTT	CASSDNRETSTDTQYF
TRBV3-1/TRBV3-2	TRBD1	-	TRBJ1-3	TGTGCCAGCAGTCGCTCGGCAGGGGGCGCGGGTGGAAACACCATATATTTT	CASSRSAGGAGGNTIYF
TRBV27	TRBD2	-	TRBJ2-2	TGTGCCACCAGGGGACTAGCGGGAGTGAACACCGGGGAGCTGTTTTTT	CATRGLAGVNTGELFF
TRBV4-3	-	-	TRBJ1-2	TGCGCCAGCAGCCACCTGAGGGAGGGGCATGGCTACACCTTC	CASSHLREGHGYTF
TRBV7-2	-	-	TRBJ2-5	TGTGCCAGCAGCTTAGGCCGGATCGGGATTGCAAAGGAGACCCAGTACTTC	CASSLGRIGIAKETQYF
TRBV9	TRBD2	once	TRBJ2-1	TGTGCCAGCAGCCCAGGGACTAGCGACTACAATGAGCAGTTCTTC	CASSPGTSDYNEQFF
TRBV10-3	TRBD1	-	TRBJ2-7	TGTGCCATCACCGGGACAGGGGATGACGAGCAGTACTTC	CAITGTGDDEQYF
TRBV27	TRBD1	-	TRBJ2-7	TGTGCCAGCAGGTTCTCCGATGGGACAGCTTACGAGCAGTACTTC	CASRFSDGTAYEQYF
TRBV7-8	-	-	TRBJ2-5	TGTGCCAGCAGCGCAACGGTGGGAGGAGGACGAGAGACCCAGTACTTC	CASSATVGGGRETQYF
TRBV7-9	-	-	TRBJ1-1	TGTGCCAGCAGCGGCGGTACCTCGGGCACTGAAGCTTTCTTT	CASSGGTSGTEAFF
TRBV3-1/TRBV3-2	TRBD2	-	TRBJ2-7	TGTGCCAGCAGCCAAGCGGGAGGATCCGACTGGGAGGAGCAGTACTTC	CASSQAGGSDWEEQYF
TRBV27	TRBD2	once	TRBJ2-1	TGTGCCAGCAGTACCGGGAGACTAGCGGGCCGCAATGAGCAGTTCTTC	CASSTGRLAGRNEQFF
TRBV2	-	-	TRBJ2-1	TGTGCCAGCAGTACCGTCGCTCAGGGCAATGAGCAGTTCTTC	CASSTVAQGNEQFF
TRBV7-9	-	few	TRBJ1-6	TGTGCCAGCAGCTATGGGGGGGTCTCACCCCTCCACTTT	CASSYGGVSPLHF
TRBV2	-	-	TRBJ1-6	TGTGCCAGCAGTGAGCAAGGGAAGGAGGATTCACCCCTCCACTTT	CASSEQGKEDSPLHF
TRBV24-1	-	-	TRBJ2-7	TGTGCCACCAGTGATTTATCTGAGCAGTACTTC	CATSDLSEQYF
TRBV5-6	TRBD2	-	TRBJ2-3	TGTGCCAGCAGGATGACTAGCGGGAGCGAGTATACGCAGTATTTT	CASRMTSGSEYTQYF
TRBV9	-	-	TRBJ2-6	TGTGCCAGCAGCTTGAGCGGCGCTGGGGCCAACGTCCTGACTTTC	CASSLSGAGANVLTF
TRBV4-1	TRBD2	-	TRBJ2-1	TGCGCCAGCAGCCAAGGGGGCGGGAGGGCCAGCGATGAGCAGTTCTTC	CASSQGGGRASDEQFF
TRBV11-3	-	-	TRBJ2-2	TGTGCCAGCAGCGAACTCGGGGAGCTGTTTTTT	CASSELGELFF
TRBV5-4	TRBD1	-	TRBJ1-4	TGTGCCAGCAGCTTGGGACAGGGTCTGAATGAAAAACTGTTTTTT	CASSLGQGLNEKLFF
TRBV19	-	-	TRBJ2-3	TGTGCCAGTAGTATGACACAGGCCTTTGGCACAGATACGCAGTATTTT	CASSMTQAFGTDTQYF
TRBV7-8	-	-	TRBJ1-3	TGTGCCAGCAGCTTAGAACAGAGTGGAAACACCATATATTTT	CASSLEQSGNTIYF
TRBV7-2	TRBD2	-	TRBJ2-5	TGTGCCAGCAGCACCGCCGGGACTAGCGGAGAGACCCAGTACTTC	CASSTAGTSGETQYF
TRBV6-6	TRBD1	once	TRBJ1-6	TGTGCCAGCAGTTACTCCCCGGACAGGGAAGGTTCACCCCTCCACTTT	CASSYSPDREGSPLHF
TRBV28	-	-	TRBJ2-1	TGTGCCAGCAACCAGGCCCAGGGCTCGTTTGAGCAGTTCTTC	CASNQAQGSFEQFF
TRBV6-5	TRBD1	-	TRBJ1-4	TGTGCCAGCAGTTCGGGAGGGGGCTATGAAAAACTGTTTTTT	CASSSGGGYEKLFF
TRBV4-3	TRBD1	-	TRBJ2-7	TGCGCCAGCAGCCACGGGACAGGGGGTTCTTACGAGCAGTACTTC	CASSHGTGGSYEQYF
TRBV19	TRBD1	-	TRBJ2-5	TGTGCCAGTAGGGAGCAGGGGACAGGGGGGTCCCAGTACTTC	CASREQGTGGSQYF
TRBV29-1	-	-	TRBJ2-7	TGCAGCGTCGCAACGGGAGAGGCCTACGAGCAGTACTTC	CSVATGEAYEQYF
TRBV14	TRBD1	once	TRBJ1-1	TGTGCCAGCAGCCACCCGGACAGGGAGAACACTGAAGCTTTCTTT	CASSHPDRENTEAFF
TRBV4-1	TRBD2	once	TRBJ2-3	TGCGCCAGCAGCCAGGAACCAGCGGGAGGTCGGGCAGATACGCAGTATTTT	CASSQEPAGGRADTQYF
TRBV27	TRBD1	-	TRBJ2-1	TGTGCCAGCAGTTTAATAAGGGGGCGATACAATGAGCAGTTCTTC	CASSLIRGRYNEQFF
TRBV5-8	-	-	TRBJ2-7	TGTGCCAGCAGCTATTTGTCGTTAACTCCCAACCGGGGCTACGAGCAGTACTTC	CASSYLSLTPNRGYEQYF
TRBV2	TRBD2	-	TRBJ2-1	TGTGCCAGCAGGAAACCCCCCGGGGGGTACAATGAGCAGTTCTTC	CASRKPPGGYNEQFF
TRBV3-1/TRBV3-2	-	once	TRBJ2-1	TGTGCCAGCAGCCAACGGCGGAGCTCCTACAATGAGCAGTTCTTC	CASSQRRSSYNEQFF
TRBV7-9	TRBD1	-	TRBJ1-4	TGTGCCAGCAGCCCCCCGACAGGGGCGACTACTGAAAAACTGTTTTTT	CASSPPTGATTEKLFF
TRBV4-3	TRBD1	-	TRBJ1-1	TGCGCCAGCAGCCGGGGGACAGGGCCGAACACTGAAGCTTTCTTT	CASSRGTGPNTEAFF
TRBV5-4	TRBD1	few	TRBJ1-6	TGTGCCACCGAGCAGGGGGGATCACCCCTCCACTTT	CATEQGGSPLHF
TRBV4-2	-	-	TRBJ2-3	TGTGCCAGCAGCCAACGCCGGGACAACACAGATACGCAGTATTTT	CASSQRRDNTDTQYF
TRBV27	-	once	TRBJ1-2	TGTGTCACCCGCGCAGGGGATAGATATGGCTACACCTTC	CVTRAGDRYGYTF
TRBV29-1	TRBD2	-	TRBJ2-1	TGCAGCGCCCAAGCGGGAGGCGGTTACAATGAGCAGTTCTTC	CSAQAGGGYNEQFF
TRBV3-1/TRBV3-2	TRBD2	-	TRBJ2-3	TGTGCCACCCTTTTTGCGCGGGAGGGCCCAGATACGCAGTATTTT	CATLFAREGPDTQYF
TRBV4-1	-	-	TRBJ1-1	TGCGCCAGCAGCCAGTCCGTCTCCTTCCGGACTGAAGCTTTCTTT	CASSQSVSFRTEAFF
TRBV7-9	-	-	TRBJ1-4	TGTGCCAGCAGCGATGGGAGCTCTAATGAAAAACTGTTTTTT	CASSDGSSNEKLFF